A single sample gave rise to the 2 T cell receptor beta chains below, sequenced in a study of blood T cells in healthy people across ages. A sample-barcoded 5' primer and a J-beta primer mix were used in a second PCR of about 7 to 12 cycles. From the 5' RACE reads, TCRdb called clonotypes with MiXCR, one entry per CDR3 protein. The profile shows around 970,000 distinct CDR3 sequences, just over 50% of them singletons. The sequenced sample consisted of blood. The source of these receptors is a woman aged 60-75 years in good health.

This chain links TRBV12-3 or TRBV12-4 with TRBJ2-7; the D is unclear. V lost 0 bases and J lost 5, with 11 bases in between. The length of the CDR3 is 14 residues. The chain's CDR3 is CASSLADPNDEQYF. For the CDR3, the DNA is TGTGCCAGCAGTTTAGCGGACCCTAACGACGAGCAGTACTTC.

This clonotype was observed a few times. V is TRBV5-6 and J is TRBJ2-5, with D tentatively TRBD2 (6 bases). V was shortened by 2 bases and J by 7 bases, with 12 bases between the two germline ends. CDR3 length: 13 amino acids. From germline, CDR1 is SGHDT and CDR2 YYEEEE. The CDR3 reads CASSFGMEGTQYF. Written as DNA, the CDR3 is TGTGCCAGCAGCTTCGGGATGGAGGGGACCCAGTACTTC.